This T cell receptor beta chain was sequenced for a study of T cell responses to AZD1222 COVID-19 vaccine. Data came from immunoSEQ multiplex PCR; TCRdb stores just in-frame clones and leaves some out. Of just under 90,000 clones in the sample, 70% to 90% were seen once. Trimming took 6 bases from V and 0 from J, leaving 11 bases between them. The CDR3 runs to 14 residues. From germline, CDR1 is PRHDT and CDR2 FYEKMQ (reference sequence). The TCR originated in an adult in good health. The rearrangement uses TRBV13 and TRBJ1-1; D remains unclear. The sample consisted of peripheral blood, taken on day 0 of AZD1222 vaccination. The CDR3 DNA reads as TGTGCCAGCAGTGTATGGGGTGTGAACACTGAAGCTTTCTTT. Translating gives CASSVWGVNTEAFF. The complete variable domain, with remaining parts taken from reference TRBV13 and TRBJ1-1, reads AAGVIQSPRHLIKEKRETATLKCYPIPRHDTVYWYQQGPGQDPQFLISFYEKMQSDKGSIPDRFSAQQFSDYHSELNMSSLELGDSALYFCASSVWGVNTEAFFGQGTRLTVV.